This TCR beta chain is drawn from a study of cytomegalovirus exposure and HLA in healthy donors. Looking at the study overall: Some 180 million T cells yielded more than 90 million unique TCR beta sequences in earlier analysis.

Points on this clone: No antigen is known for it.

Use of 60 Vbeta and 13 Jbeta primers characterized the PCR. The protocol was immunoSEQ multiplex PCR, while the TCRdb copy is restricted to in-frame clones and leaves out a portion. The profile shows around 210,000 clones, 70% to 80% of them singletons. The CDR3 extends over 14 amino acids. Germline loops: CDR1 SGHVS, CDR2 FNYEAQ. Trimming cost V 1 base and J 4 bases, with 8 bases left between them. Overall study results and limits: A later analysis linked a missense DCLRE1C variant to TCR beta V- and J-gene trimming. It was assumed in the presence/absence analyses that sequencing depth was roughly uniform across donors.

This TCR was recovered from a male donor in good health and CMV-seropositive. Specimen: PBMCs. This sequence joins TRBV7-6 and TRBJ1-5; D possibly corresponds to TRBD1 (5 bases). The CDR3 sequence: CASSLGQPNQPQHF. The CDR3 bases are TGTGCCAGCAGCTTAGGACAGCCAAATCAGCCCCAGCATTTT. The full variable domain, in which reference TRBV7-6 and TRBJ1-5 provide the parts outside the CDR3, is GAGVSQSPRYKVTKRGQDVALRCDPISGHVSLYWYRQALGQGPEFLTYFNYEAQQDKSGLPNDRFSAERPEGSISTLTIQRTEQRDSAMYRCASSLGQPNQPQHFGDGTRLSIL.